This T cell receptor (beta chain) stems from a study of T cells in Graves' hyperthyroidism and ophthalmopathy. Study-level findings and limits: Ophthalmopathy onset followed model prediction by a median around 6.9 months. Most thyroid-expanded clonotypes above 0.001 were also found in blood.

Patients were aged 18 to 65, had disease duration under 2 months, and had newly diagnosed hyperthyroidism. Based on clinical symptoms, serum thyroxine and TRAb, thyroid ultrasound and orbital computed tomography, diagnoses were reached. TCR beta CDR3 region amplification was performed from RNA transcripts. A first-round RT-PCR of the TCR CDR3 used the HTBI primer set. TCRdb recomputed calls from the multiplex PCR reads with MiXCR, one row per CDR3 protein. The data show under 650,000 distinct CDR3 sequences, roughly 15% seen once. This clonotype was recorded many times. Its antigen is unidentified. The sequence was obtained from a woman aged 30 to 39 with Graves' hyperthyroidism. Sequencing was performed on blood.

The CDR3 coding sequence is TGTGCCTGGAGTCCCCCCACGGGACCCTACAATGAGCAGTTCTTC. Amino acids: CAWSPPTGPYNEQFF. The rearrangement links TRBV30 to TRBJ2-1, with D perhaps TRBD1 or TRBD2 (5 bases each). The V gene lost 2 bases and the J gene lost 2 bases, with 13 bases spanning the gap. Germline CDR1 is GTSNPN and CDR2 is SVGIG (reference sequence). The CDR3 runs to 15 residues.